A selection of T cell receptor beta chains follows, all from one sample in a study of beta chain features in type 1 diabetes. Sequencing used immunoSEQ multiplex PCR; TCRdb keeps in-frame clones, though not all of them. The sample lists more than 250,000 clones; just over 20% were seen once. Source material: naive CD4+ T cells from blood. These receptors came from a woman aged 40 to 50 with type 1 diabetes. The CDR3 runs from the conserved cysteine through the conserved F or W. The D gene is left open where the match is weak. Clone size appears in some rows only: once, few, many, or a class for an expanded clone.

-	13	-	TRBV6-1	TRBJ1-2	CASSPGQNYGYTF	TGTGCCAGCAGCCCCGGACAGAACTATGGCTACACCTTC
-	14	-	TRBV27	TRBJ2-5	CASSSGRGGETQYF	TGTGCCAGCAGTTCTGGCAGGGGAGGGGAGACCCAGTACTTC
-	14	TRBD2	TRBV29-1	TRBJ2-3	CSVGAGGNSDTQYF	TGCAGCGTTGGGGCGGGAGGGAACAGTGATACGCAGTATTTT
once	14	-	TRBV18	TRBJ2-7	CASAQVAGANEQYF	TGTGCCAGCGCCCAGGTGGCAGGGGCCAACGAGCAGTACTTC
-	15	TRBD2	TRBV7-2	TRBJ2-1	CASSLLAGDYNEQFF	TGTGCCAGCAGCTTACTCGCGGGGGACTACAATGAGCAGTTCTTC
few	14	-	TRBV7-9	TRBJ1-5	CASSSGQYNQPQHF	TGTGCCAGCAGCTCCGGACAGTACAATCAGCCCCAGCATTTT
-	14	-	TRBV7-9	TRBJ2-2	CASSLATVTGELFF	TGTGCCAGCAGCTTAGCGACAGTCACCGGGGAGCTGTTTTTT
-	13	TRBD2	TRBV10-3	TRBJ2-5	CASGRGGQETQYF	TGTGCCTCTGGGCGGGGGGGCCAAGAGACCCAGTACTTC
few	14	-	TRBV11-2	TRBJ2-3	CASSSLTSTDTQYF	TGTGCCAGCAGCTCCTTGACTAGCACAGATACGCAGTATTTT
few	13	-	TRBV11-2	TRBJ2-7	CASSFPGAYEQYF	TGTGCCAGCAGCTTTCCAGGGGCCTACGAGCAGTACTTC
few	15	TRBD2	TRBV7-9	TRBJ2-1	CASSLGSGRNNEQFF	TGTGCCAGCAGCTTAGGTAGCGGGAGAAACAATGAGCAGTTCTTC
few	13	-	TRBV15	TRBJ1-1	CATSSSQNTEAFF	TGTGCCACCAGCAGTTCCCAGAACACTGAAGCTTTCTTT
few	17	TRBD1	TRBV5-4	TRBJ1-5	CASSLGGTVNSNQPQHF	TGTGCCAGCAGCTTGGGTGGGACAGTTAATAGCAATCAGCCCCAGCATTTT
once	11	-	TRBV29-1	TRBJ2-7	CGMSRGYEQYF	TGCGGCATGAGCAGGGGTTACGAGCAGTACTTC
-	13	-	TRBV28	TRBJ1-4	CASSLRGVEKLFF	TGTGCCAGCAGTTTGCGAGGAGTTGAAAAACTGTTTTTT
-	16	TRBD1	TRBV5-1	TRBJ1-6	CASSIDGQGGNSPLHF	TGCGCCAGCAGCATCGACGGACAGGGGGGGAATTCACCCCTCCACTTT
-	14	-	TRBV5-8	TRBJ1-6	CASSLGQFNSPLHF	TGTGCCAGCAGCTTGGGTCAGTTCAATTCACCCCTCCACTTT
-	16	-	TRBV9	TRBJ1-6	CASSVGLSSYNSPLHF	TGTGCCAGCAGCGTAGGGTTGAGCTCCTATAATTCACCCCTCCACTTT
-	14	-	TRBV15	TRBJ1-2	CATSRDMADYGYTF	TGTGCCACCAGCAGAGATATGGCAGACTATGGCTACACCTTC
-	13	TRBD1	TRBV18	TRBJ1-4	CASSRQGGEKLFF	TGTGCCAGCTCCCGACAGGGTGGCGAAAAACTGTTTTTT
-	15	-	TRBV18	TRBJ1-1	CASSAFSDPNTEAFF	TGTGCCAGCTCAGCGTTTTCCGATCCGAACACTGAAGCTTTCTTT
few	15	TRBD1	TRBV4-1	TRBJ1-2	CASSQVPGQGGGYTF	TGCGCCAGCAGCCAAGTACCCGGACAGGGGGGTGGCTACACCTTC
few	14	TRBD2	TRBV7-3	TRBJ2-1	CASSLASGNNEQFF	TGTGCCAGCAGCTTAGCTAGCGGGAACAATGAGCAGTTCTTC
-	14	TRBD1	TRBV5-4	TRBJ1-1	CASSFGQGDTEAFF	TGTGCCAGCAGCTTTGGACAGGGGGACACTGAAGCTTTCTTT
few	14	-	TRBV18	TRBJ1-1	CASSPTGSNTEAFF	TGTGCCAGCTCACCTACCGGGTCGAACACTGAAGCTTTCTTT
-	15	-	TRBV18	TRBJ2-3	CASSRMGQAGDTQYF	TGTGCCAGCTCGAGGATGGGGCAGGCCGGGGATACGCAGTATTTT
few	15	TRBD2	TRBV7-9	TRBJ2-1	CASAGGGDLYNEQFF	TGTGCCAGCGCTGGGGGGGGAGACCTCTACAATGAGCAGTTCTTC
few	16	-	TRBV7-9	TRBJ1-2	CASSSKEQSSPYGYTF	TGTGCCAGCAGTTCTAAAGAACAGAGCAGTCCCTATGGCTACACCTTC
-	14	-	TRBV5-6	TRBJ2-5	CASSLDVATETQYF	TGTGCCAGCAGCTTGGATGTGGCCACGGAGACCCAGTACTTC
-	14	TRBD1	TRBV6-5	TRBJ1-1	CASTNQGGGTEAFF	TGTGCCAGCACTAACCAGGGGGGAGGCACTGAAGCTTTCTTT
once	12	-	TRBV6-6	TRBJ1-1	CASRTTGPEAFF	TGTGCCAGCAGAACTACAGGCCCTGAAGCTTTCTTT
few	14	-	TRBV2	TRBJ2-5	CASSEPGLKETQYF	TGTGCCAGCAGTGAACCGGGACTGAAAGAGACCCAGTACTTC
-	11	-	TRBV20-1	TRBJ2-5	CSASAEETQYF	TGCAGTGCTAGCGCGGAAGAGACCCAGTACTTC
few	12	-	TRBV10-3	TRBJ1-5	CAISREGQPQHF	TGTGCCATCAGCCGGGAAGGTCAGCCCCAGCATTTT
few	14	-	TRBV5-6	TRBJ1-5	CASSLDGLNQPQHF	TGTGCCAGCAGCTTGGATGGGCTAAATCAGCCCCAGCATTTT
-	12	-	TRBV5-6	TRBJ2-1	CASSTTGNEQFF	TGTGCCAGCAGCACTACCGGGAATGAGCAGTTCTTC
-	13	-	TRBV4-1	TRBJ1-5	CASSQEGGGTQHF	TGCGCCAGCAGCCAAGAAGGGGGTGGGACCCAGCATTTT
few	13	TRBD2	TRBV28	TRBJ2-3	CASNSGSKDTQYF	TGTGCCAGCAATAGCGGGAGTAAAGATACGCAGTATTTT
-	17	TRBD1	TRBV4-2	TRBJ1-1	CASSQDPPGHRGTEAFF	TGTGCCAGCAGCCAAGATCCCCCTGGGCACAGGGGAACTGAAGCTTTCTTT
-	14	TRBD1	TRBV28	TRBJ1-2	CASSKGQPGYGYTF	TGTGCCAGCAGCAAGGGACAGCCAGGCTATGGCTACACCTTC
-	16	-	TRBV27	TRBJ1-4	CASSLSFDRPNEKLFF	TGTGCCAGCAGTTTATCGTTTGACAGACCTAATGAAAAACTGTTTTTT
-	14	TRBD1	TRBV5-4	TRBJ2-1	CASSLRQGNNEQFF	TGTGCCAGCAGCTTAAGACAGGGGAACAATGAGCAGTTCTTC
-	14	TRBD1	TRBV29-1	TRBJ1-1	CSVGPTGGETEAFF	TGCAGCGTTGGCCCGACAGGGGGCGAGACTGAAGCTTTCTTT
-	15	TRBD2	TRBV28	TRBJ2-3	CASSPGSGDGDTQYF	TGTGCCAGCAGCCCCGGTAGCGGGGACGGGGATACGCAGTATTTT
few	15	TRBD2	TRBV5-1	TRBJ2-7	CASSFSSGVPYEQYF	TGCGCCAGCAGCTTCTCTAGCGGGGTCCCCTACGAGCAGTACTTC
-	16	TRBD2	TRBV5-1	TRBJ2-1	CASTPRVSGPNNEQFF	TGCGCCAGCACGCCTAGGGTTAGCGGGCCCAACAATGAGCAGTTCTTC
-	18	TRBD2	TRBV9	TRBJ2-1	CASSVALGGLAGYNEQFF	TGTGCCAGCAGCGTAGCTCTTGGGGGACTAGCAGGCTACAATGAGCAGTTCTTC